This T cell receptor beta chain was identified in a study of T cells in Graves' hyperthyroidism and ophthalmopathy. Study context: Peripheral blood was secured at the point of initial diagnosis, before any treatment. General study results and limits: Model-based prediction identified ophthalmopathy a median roughly six months prior to its onset.

The CDR3 contains 17 residues. Trimming left V 0 bases short and J 2 bases short, with 14 bases between. Germline V gene sequence: CDR1 LGHNA, CDR2 YNFKEQ. The PBMCs had their origin in roughly 9.4 ml of fresh peripheral blood. What was amplified from RNA transcripts were TCR beta CDR3 regions. HTBI primers were used for first-round RT-PCR of the TCR CDR3. TCRdb reprocessed the multiplex PCR reads with MiXCR, giving one entry per CDR3 protein. The table includes 500,000 or so distinct CDR3 sequences, about 16% detected once. Notes on this clonotype: Its antigen is not known.

The chain joins TRBV4-2 to TRBJ2-1; D may be TRBD2 (7 bases). This TCR came from a young woman with Graves' ophthalmopathy. Sequenced sample: blood. The CDR3 region has the DNA TGTGCCAGCAGCCAAGAGGGGGGCGGGAGCCCCTACAATGAGCAGTTCTTC. Encoded protein: CASSQEGGGSPYNEQFF.